The clone carrying this T cell receptor (beta chain) appeared a few times. What it binds is not known. Germline-derived CDR1 and CDR2 are MDHEN and SYDVKM. Trimming pared 6 bases from V and 1 base from J, leaving 10 bases between. CDR3 length: 13 residues. The sample belongs to a study of T-cell reconstitution after alpha-beta-depleted transplantation in children. Study-wide findings and caveats: Roughly two months post-transplant, alpha-beta T cells reportedly originated from several hundred graft clones that had expanded. At one year after transplant, newly produced T cells mostly accounted for T-cell counts and diversity. Surviving recipient T cells and intrathymic progenitors accounted for some patients' high TCRbeta diversity at day 60.

Library preparation (for TCRbeta) was performed with unique molecular identifiers. TCRdb processed the PCR reads anew with MiXCR; each CDR3 protein has one entry. Here the sample spans a few hundred thousand distinct CDR3 sequences, 23% being singletons. The rearrangement links TRBV28 to TRBJ2-7, with D possibly matching TRBD1 (6 bases). The receptor's source is a male patient younger than 18 who had a stem cell transplant for acute lymphoblastic leukemia, so the T cells may come from the graft donor. The sequencing used PBMCs, mostly from graft donor cells, collected 180 days after TCRalphabeta/CD19-depleted stem cell transplant. The CDR3 protein is CASSDRPSYEQYF. In nucleotides, the CDR3 is TGTGCCAGCAGCGACAGGCCGTCCTACGAGCAGTACTTC.